This entry features one TCR beta chain sequence. The sample is drawn from a study of T cell changes during pregnancy in multiple sclerosis. The CDR3 covers 13 residues. Germline CDR1 reads SGHVS; CDR2 reads FQNEAQ. V lost 1 base, J lost 12 bases, and 8 bases stayed unmatched. Data came from immunoSEQ multiplex PCR; TCRdb stores just in-frame clones and leaves some out. The sample includes about 73,000 clones, roughly nine tenths of them seen just once. This specimen consisted of peripheral blood, obtained after pregnancy. The chain uses TRBV7-8 and TRBJ2-7; 8 nucleotides line up with TRBD2. This receptor was obtained from a female donor in good health, enrolled as a control in a pregnancy study. CDR3 sequence: CASSLGGTSDPYF. The DNA for the CDR3 is TGTGCCAGCAGCTTAGGTGGGACTAGTGATCCGTACTTC.